The TCR beta chain described here comes from a study of blood T cells in healthy people across ages. Study observations and caveats: With age, beta diversity per million T cells declined roughly linearly, significantly by 35 to 40.

As to this clonotype: What it recognizes is unknown.

V was cut by 3 bases and J by 5 bases, with 10 bases left in between. Germline lookup yields CDR1 KGHDR and CDR2 SFDVKD. The CDR3 length is 14 residues. Using a J-beta primer mix together with a sample-barcoded 5' primer, a second PCR was run for about 6 to 11 cycles. Via MiXCR, TCRdb re-called the 5' RACE reads, giving one row per CDR3 protein. The data contain over 500,000 distinct CDR3 sequences, 40% to 65% of them singletons. The sample taken for sequencing was blood. This clonotype originated in a woman of 80 years or more in good health. The chain couples TRBV24-1 to TRBJ1-5; no definite D call. This CDR3 reads CATSDERVDQPQHF. The CDR3 DNA follows: TGTGCCACCAGTGATGAAAGGGTAGATCAGCCCCAGCATTTT.